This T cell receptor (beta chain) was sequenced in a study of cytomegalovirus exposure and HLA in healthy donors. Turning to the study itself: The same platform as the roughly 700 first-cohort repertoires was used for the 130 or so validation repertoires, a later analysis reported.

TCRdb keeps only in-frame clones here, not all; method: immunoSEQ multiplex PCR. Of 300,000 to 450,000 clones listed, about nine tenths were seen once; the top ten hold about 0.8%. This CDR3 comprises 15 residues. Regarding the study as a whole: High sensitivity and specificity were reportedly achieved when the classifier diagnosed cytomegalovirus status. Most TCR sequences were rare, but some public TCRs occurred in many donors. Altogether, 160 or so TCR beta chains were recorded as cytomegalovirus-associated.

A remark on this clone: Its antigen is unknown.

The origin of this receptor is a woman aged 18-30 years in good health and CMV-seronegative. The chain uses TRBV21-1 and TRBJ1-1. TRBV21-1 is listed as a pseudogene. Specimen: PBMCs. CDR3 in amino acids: CASSNTTRVATEAFF. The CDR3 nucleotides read TGTGCCAGCAGCAATACAACGCGGGTGGCGACTGAAGCTTTCTTT.